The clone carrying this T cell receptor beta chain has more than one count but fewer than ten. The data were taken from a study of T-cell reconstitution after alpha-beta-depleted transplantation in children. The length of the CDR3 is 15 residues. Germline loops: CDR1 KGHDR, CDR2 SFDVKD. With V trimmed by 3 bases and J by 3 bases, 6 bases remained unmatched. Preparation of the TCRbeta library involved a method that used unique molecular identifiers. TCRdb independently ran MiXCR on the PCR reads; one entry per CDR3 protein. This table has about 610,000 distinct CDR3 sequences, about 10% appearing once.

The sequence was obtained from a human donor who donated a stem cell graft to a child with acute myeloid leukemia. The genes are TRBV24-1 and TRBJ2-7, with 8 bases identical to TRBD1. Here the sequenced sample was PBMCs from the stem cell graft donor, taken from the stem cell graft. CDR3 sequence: CATSDPGTGGYEQYF. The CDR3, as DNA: TGTGCCACCAGTGATCCCGGGACAGGAGGCTACGAGCAGTACTTC.